These 22 T cell receptor beta chains were all obtained from the same sample, sequenced in a study of T cell changes during pregnancy in multiple sclerosis. Generated by immunoSEQ multiplex PCR, the TCRdb table keeps only in-frame clones and is missing some. The sample lists tens of thousands of clones, around 90% occurring once. Sequenced here: peripheral blood, sampled in the second trimester of pregnancy. These TCRs come from a female donor with multiple sclerosis, enrolled in a pregnancy study.

The V and J genes are TRBV28 and TRBJ1-6; no firm D call. Deletions cut 6 bases from V and 0 bases from J, with 9 bases between. From germline, CDR1 is MDHEN and CDR2 SYDVKM. CDR3 length: 15 amino acids. CDR3 bases: TGTGCCAGCAGCCCTTCGGGCTCCTATAATTCACCCCTCCACTTT. Translating gives CASSPSGSYNSPLHF.

This clone was observed a single time. The rearrangement uses TRBV5-1 and TRBJ1-2; the D gene is possibly TRBD1 (6 bases). The CDR3 consists of 17 residues. Trimming cost V 4 bases and J 5 bases, with 24 bases left between them. The germline CDR1 and CDR2 sequences are SGHRS and YFSETQ. The CDR3 here is CASSPGDTAMERYGYTF. CDR3 sequence (DNA): TGCGCCAGCAGCCCAGGGGACACCGCGATGGAACGGTATGGCTACACCTTC. Supplemented by reference TRBV5-1 and TRBJ1-2, the full variable domain reads KAGVTQTPRYLIKTRGQQVTLSCSPISGHRSVSWYQQTPGQGLQFLFEYFSETQRNKGNFPGRFSGRQFSNSRSEMNVSTLELGDSALYLCASSPGDTAMERYGYTFGSGTRLTVV.

The V gene is TRBV5-8, the J gene TRBJ1-4; 7 positions agree with TRBD1. The CDR3 is 15 amino acids. With V trimmed by 5 bases and J by 3 bases, 7 bases remained unmatched. Germline CDR1 is SGHTS and CDR2 is YDEGEE. CDR3: CASSPTGIPNEKLFF. The DNA for the CDR3 is TGTGCCAGCAGTCCGACAGGGATCCCTAATGAAAAACTGTTTTTT.

Concerning this clone itself: The sample contains more than one DNA sequence encoding this CDR3. The chain recombines TRBV6-5 with TRBJ2-1; 11 bases align to TRBD2. The V and J ends lost 2 bases and 6 bases, in that order; junction bases with no gene match: 6. CDR3 size: 16 residues. Germline V CDR1 and CDR2: MNHEY, SVGAGI. The CDR3 sequence: CASSYTGLAGGNEQFF. The CDR3 nucleotides are TGTGCCAGCAGTTACACGGGGCTAGCGGGAGGCAATGAGCAGTTCTTC.

The chain couples TRBV5-4 to TRBJ2-7; TRBD1 matches 11 bases. This CDR3 spans 14 amino acids. V was clipped by 2 bases and J by 7 bases; unmatched bases: 5. Germline-derived CDR1 and CDR2 are SGHNT and YYREEE (reference sequence). The CDR3 nucleotides read TGTGCCAGCAGCTTACCGGACAGGGGGCATGAGCAGTACTTC. Encoded protein: CASSLPDRGHEQYF.

V gene TRBV30 combines with J gene TRBJ1-5, with 9 nucleotides matching TRBD1. This CDR3 spans 17 amino acids. With V trimmed by 2 bases and J by 0 bases, 8 bases remained unmatched. Germline V CDR1 and CDR2: GTSNPN, SVGIG (reference sequence). The CDR3 bases are TGTGCCTGGAGTACGGACAGGGGCCCAAATAGCAATCAGCCCCAGCATTTT. It specifies CAWSTDRGPNSNQPQHF.

This chain connects TRBV29-1 to TRBJ2-7; D perhaps matches TRBD2 (6 bases). The CDR3 has 12 residues. V was shortened by 3 bases and J by 3 bases, with 9 bases between the two germline ends. Germline V lookup: CDR1 SQVTM, CDR2 ANQGSEA. The CDR3 spells CSVEEGIYEQYF. DNA for the CDR3: TGCAGCGTTGAGGAGGGCATCTACGAGCAGTACTTC.

The chain has TRBV5-1 and TRBJ2-1, with 13 positions matching TRBD2. The CDR3 consists of 15 residues. Trimming took 2 bases from V and 7 from J; bases not matched to a gene: 3. The germline V gene has CDR1 SGHRS and CDR2 YFSETQ. The CDR3 loop reads CASSFTSGRENEQFF. The CDR3 coding sequence is TGCGCCAGCAGCTTTACTAGCGGGAGGGAAAATGAGCAGTTCTTC. Complete variable domain (other parts from reference TRBV5-1 and TRBJ2-1): KAGVTQTPRYLIKTRGQQVTLSCSPISGHRSVSWYQQTPGQGLQFLFEYFSETQRNKGNFPGRFSGRQFSNSRSEMNVSTLELGDSALYLCASSFTSGRENEQFFGPGTRLTVL.

CDR3 sequence reads: CASSPAYNSEKLFF. CDR3 coding DNA: TGCGCCAGCAGCCCCGCTTATAACAGTGAAAAACTGTTTTTT. V usage is TRBV5-1 and J usage is TRBJ1-4; D not resolved. Germline V CDR1 and CDR2: SGHRS, YFSETQ. With 4 bases removed from V and 7 bases from J, the gap between germline ends came to 14 bases. This CDR3 is built from 14 residues. Variable domain in full (rest from reference TRBV5-1 and TRBJ1-4): KAGVTQTPRYLIKTRGQQVTLSCSPISGHRSVSWYQQTPGQGLQFLFEYFSETQRNKGNFPGRFSGRQFSNSRSEMNVSTLELGDSALYLCASSPAYNSEKLFFGSGTQLSVL.

The V and J genes are TRBV19 and TRBJ1-6; 8 bases match TRBD1. Germline trimming cut 11 bases from V and 7 bases from J; bases unmatched to any gene: 7. Germline values: CDR1 LNHDA, CDR2 SQIVND (reference sequence). The CDR3 spans 13 residues. CDR3 coding DNA: TGTGCCGCCGGACAGGGTGGGAATTCACCCCTCCACTTT. It encodes CAAGQGGNSPLHF.

The gene calls are TRBV19 and TRBJ1-5; the D gene is possibly TRBD1 (6 bases). Germline CDR1 and CDR2: LNHDA and SQIVND (reference sequence). V lost 6 bases and J lost 8, with 29 bases in between. CDR3 length: 18 amino acids. The CDR3 loop reads CASSRRIPDRIIMKPQHF. The CDR3 nucleotides are TGTGCCAGTAGCCGACGAATACCTGACAGGATAATCATGAAGCCCCAGCATTTT.

The V call is TRBV2, the J call TRBJ1-6; 7 bases align to TRBD1. Germline V gene sequence: CDR1 SNHLY, CDR2 FYNNEI. The CDR3 runs 15 residues. V trimming: 6 bases; J trimming: 5 bases; junction bases outside the gene matches: 7. CDR3 DNA: TGTGCCAGCAGACGGGACAGCCTTAATAATTCACCCCTCCACTTT. This translates into CASRRDSLNNSPLHF.

J is TRBJ1-2 and V is TRBV4-1, with unresolved D. CDR1 MGHRA and CDR2 YSYEKL come from the germline V gene. The CDR3 extends over 14 amino acids. Trimming pared 0 bases from V and 4 bases from J, leaving 9 bases between. The CDR3 DNA is TGCGCCAGCAGCCAAGAGGGCACGTTCTATGGCTACACCTTC. This codes for CASSQEGTFYGYTF.

This chain joins TRBV30 and TRBJ2-5, with 12 positions matching TRBD2. This CDR3 has 16 amino acids. Germline CDR1 and CDR2: GTSNPN and SVGIG (reference sequence). J gave up 3 bases and V 2 bases, and 7 bases lay outside the gene matches. In DNA form, the CDR3 reads TGTGCCTGGAGTATTAGAAGGACTAGCGGGAAAGAGACCCAGTACTTC. This gives the protein CAWSIRRTSGKETQYF.

This sequence joins TRBV27 and TRBJ2-5; 11 nucleotides align to TRBD1. Trimming removed 5 bases from V and 4 bases from J; junction bases left unmatched: 15. The germline V gene has CDR1 MNHEY and CDR2 SMNVEV (reference sequence). The CDR3 totals 18 residues. The CDR3 protein is CASSPRGQGESLRETQYF. The CDR3 nucleotides read TGTGCCAGCAGTCCTCGGGGACAGGGGGAAAGTTTGAGAGAGACCCAGTACTTC.

The rearrangement uses TRBV5-1 and TRBJ1-2; tentative D call: TRBD1 (6 bases). Germline CDR1 is SGHRS and CDR2 is YFSETQ. V shed 2 bases and J shed 5 bases, with 13 bases lying between them. This CDR3 spans 14 amino acids. CDR3 residues: CASSLGRQEYGYTF. Here the CDR3 DNA reads TGCGCCAGCAGCTTAGGGCGACAGGAATATGGCTACACCTTC. Full variable domain (remainder filled in from reference TRBV5-1 and TRBJ1-2): KAGVTQTPRYLIKTRGQQVTLSCSPISGHRSVSWYQQTPGQGLQFLFEYFSETQRNKGNFPGRFSGRQFSNSRSEMNVSTLELGDSALYLCASSLGRQEYGYTFGSGTRLTVV.

The chain uses TRBV19 and TRBJ1-3; TRBD1 might be the D (5 bases). Trimming cost V 4 bases and J 1 base, with 8 bases left between them. Germline-derived CDR1 and CDR2 are LNHDA and SQIVND (reference sequence). This CDR3 spans 14 amino acids. The CDR3 loop is CASSTRVSGNTIYF. Here the CDR3 DNA reads TGTGCCAGTAGTACCAGGGTATCTGGAAACACCATATATTTT. Using reference TRBV19 and TRBJ1-3 for the parts outside the CDR3, the full variable domain is DGGITQSPKYLFRKEGQNVTLSCEQNLNHDAMYWYRQDPGQGLRLIYYSQIVNDFQKGDIAEGYSVSREKKESFPLTVTSAQKNPTAFYLCASSTRVSGNTIYFGEGSWLTVV.

The rearrangement links TRBV5-1 to TRBJ2-7; 9 positions agree with TRBD2. This CDR3 is 16 amino acids long. Germline V gives CDR1 SGHRS, CDR2 YFSETQ. V lost 6 bases and J lost 4; bases outside the gene matches: 14. The CDR3 sequence is CASTFGDSGSLYEQYF. The CDR3 coding sequence is TGCGCCAGCACCTTCGGGGATAGCGGGAGTCTGTACGAGCAGTACTTC.

The chain links TRBV4-2 to TRBJ1-2; 8 bases line up with TRBD1. The germline V gene encodes CDR1 LGHNA and CDR2 YNFKEQ. The CDR3 spans 15 residues. V lost 1 base and J lost 6; bases outside the gene matches: 7. CDR3 DNA: TGTGCCAGCAGCCAAGCGGACAGGGTGGAAGATGGCTACACCTTC. Protein: CASSQADRVEDGYTF.

The J gene is TRBJ1-2, the V gene TRBV5-1, with TRBD1 identical over 7 bases. The CDR3 is 14 amino acids. V shed 4 bases and J 6 bases; nucleotides not matched to a gene: 9. Germline CDR1 reads SGHRS; CDR2 reads YFSETQ. CDR3 residues: CASSLGSQGDGYTF. The CDR3 bases are TGCGCCAGCAGCCTTGGTTCGCAGGGGGATGGCTACACCTTC.

V is TRBV6-6 and J is TRBJ2-5; 8 bases are shared with TRBD2. Germline loops: CDR1 MNHNY, CDR2 SVGAGI (reference sequence). The V segment lost 2 bases and the J segment 4 bases; nucleotides outside the gene matches: 3. The CDR3 loop spans 14 amino acids. Here the CDR3 reads CASSYRRGGETQYF. The CDR3 region has the DNA TGTGCCAGCAGTTACCGTCGGGGGGGAGAGACCCAGTACTTC.

The chain links TRBV11-3 to TRBJ2-2, with TRBD2 identical over 7 bases. CDR3 size: 16 residues. Germline trimming cut 0 bases from V and 6 bases from J; bases unmatched to any gene: 7. Germline lookup yields CDR1 SGHNT and CDR2 YENEEA. The CDR3 sequence is CASSLDGGRVAGELFF. CDR3 sequence (DNA): TGTGCCAGCAGCTTAGATGGCGGGAGAGTTGCCGGGGAGCTGTTTTTT.